Presented here are 11 T cell receptor beta chains from one specimen sequenced in a study of CD8+ T cells in alopecia areata. Reverse transcribed after extraction, RNA yielded cDNA as the sequencing template. TCRdb keeps only in-frame clones here, not all; method: immunoSEQ multiplex PCR. Of around 100,000 clones listed, 44% were seen once; the top ten hold roughly 18%. The treatment: oral pan-JAK inhibitor, 5-10 mg twice daily. The material was CD8+ T cells sorted from blood, obtained at week 24, from a patient treated with tofacitinib. All receptors derive from a human donor with alopecia areata.

With respect to this clone: Within the sample, other DNA sequences also encode this same CDR3. The CDR3 DNA is TGTGCCAGCAGCTTAGGGACAAACTACGAGCAGTACTTC. Translating gives CASSLGTNYEQYF. The chain recombines TRBV11-2 with TRBJ2-7, with D possibly TRBD1 on 5 matching bases. The length of the CDR3 is 13 residues. The germline V gene has CDR1 SGHAT and CDR2 FQNNGV. V was clipped by 1 base and J by 3 bases, with 7 bases between them.

The rearrangement joins TRBV4-1 to TRBJ1-1, with D possibly matching TRBD1 (6 bases). Germline V gene lookup returns CDR1 MGHRA and CDR2 YSYEKL. V lost 0 bases and J 5 bases, leaving 19 bases between the germline ends. The CDR3 extends over 17 amino acids. The DNA of the CDR3 is TGCGCCAGCAGCCAAGATAATCCAGATGTCCAGGGGACTGAAGCTTTCTTT. Translation: CASSQDNPDVQGTEAFF.

In its sample, this clone was seen a few times. The chain recombines TRBV6-1 with TRBJ2-7; D is uncertain. Germline V gene lookup returns CDR1 MNHNS and CDR2 SASEGT. The CDR3 loop spans 13 amino acids. With 1 base removed from V and 1 base from J, the gap between germline ends came to 5 bases. The CDR3 sequence: CASSEDISYEQYF. The CDR3 DNA reads TGTGCCAGCAGTGAAGACATTTCCTACGAGCAGTACTTC.

This chain links TRBV15 with TRBJ2-5; possible D gene TRBD2, 5 bases. This CDR3 region has 16 residues. Germline V gene sequence: CDR1 LNHNV, CDR2 YYDKDF (reference sequence). V lost 6 bases and J lost 0, with 17 bases in between. The CDR3 DNA reads as TGTGCCACCAGGGACCGAGAAGACGGGGACCAAGAGACCCAGTACTTC. Translating gives CATRDREDGDQETQYF.

The chain is built from TRBV10-1 and TRBJ2-2; D is perhaps TRBD1 (7 bases). Germline loops: CDR1 WNHNN, CDR2 SYGVQD (reference sequence). This CDR3 is built from 16 residues. V dropped 3 bases and J dropped 7 bases, with 18 bases sitting between them. CDR3 residues: CASSEFIDREDGELFF. CDR3 nucleotide sequence: TGCGCCAGCAGTGAATTCATCGACAGGGAGGACGGGGAGCTGTTTTTT.

V and J are TRBV14 and TRBJ1-5; TRBD1 matches at 7 bases. This CDR3 has 14 amino acids. Losses at the gene ends were 1 base for V and 5 bases for J; bases not matched to a gene: 2. Looked up from germline, CDR1 is SGHDN and CDR2 is FVKESK. The CDR3 here is CASSQGTGYQPQHF. The CDR3, as DNA: TGTGCCAGCAGCCAAGGGACAGGTTATCAGCCCCAGCATTTT.

The J gene is TRBJ1-1, the V gene TRBV6-1; D gene unclear. V gave up 4 bases and J gave up 4 bases, with 16 bases separating them. The CDR3 length is 15 residues. Germline V CDR1 and CDR2: MNHNS, SASEGT. In DNA form, the CDR3 reads TGTGCCAGCAGTGTTCGGGCCTCTATTGGCACTGAAGCTTTCTTT. This codes for CASSVRASIGTEAFF.

This clone has just a few counts. The CDR3 bases are TGTGCCAGCAGTGAAGAAGGGAGCTCTGGAAACACCATATATTTT. Its translation: CASSEEGSSGNTIYF. The chain combines TRBV2 with TRBJ1-3; D gene uncertain. The CDR3 extends over 15 amino acids. Germline V gene sequence: CDR1 SNHLY, CDR2 FYNNEI. The V end was cut by 1 base, the J end by 0 bases, with 7 bases between.

The J gene is TRBJ1-1, the V gene TRBV27, with D uncertain. This CDR3 is built from 13 residues. V gave up 2 bases and J gave up 3 bases, with 7 bases separating them. Germline V gene lookup returns CDR1 MNHEY and CDR2 SMNVEV (reference sequence). In DNA, the CDR3 is TGTGCCAGCAGTTTACTCTCATACACTGAAGCTTTCTTT. Translating it yields CASSLLSYTEAFF.

This chain connects TRBV7-9 to TRBJ2-2; maybe TRBD1 (5 bases). V lost 1 base, J lost 6 bases, and 9 bases lay in between. Germline loops: CDR1 SEHNR, CDR2 FQNEAQ (reference sequence). The CDR3 runs to 14 residues. The CDR3 region has the DNA TGTGCCAGCAGCTTAGGGGGCATCGCCGGGGAGCTGTTTTTT. It is translated as CASSLGGIAGELFF.

This chain uses TRBV4-1 with TRBJ1-2, with D tentatively TRBD1 (5 bases). This CDR3 is 15 amino acids long. Germline V gene sequence: CDR1 MGHRA, CDR2 YSYEKL. V lost 5 bases and J 3 bases, leaving 16 bases between the germline ends. CDR3 sequence reads: CASSAREFGDYGYTF. Here the CDR3 DNA reads TGCGCCAGCAGCGCCAGGGAGTTTGGGGACTATGGCTACACCTTC.